Below are 17 T cell receptor beta chains sequenced from a single sample in a study of tumor-infiltrating lymphocytes in primary liver carcinoma. Scientists recovered RNA and DNA together from roughly 18-30 mg of unsorted bulk tissue. Making TCR beta cDNA involved roughly 500 ng total RNA and a constant-region primer. Employing slightly modified ARM-PCR, three nested multiplex PCR rounds were run, and these gave rise to the TCR beta libraries. Two initial PCR rounds of approximately 10 cycles each paired TRBV1-TRBV30 forward primers with a C-beta reverse primer. MiXCR, run by TCRdb on the multiplex PCR reads, gives a single entry per CDR3 protein. Of some 38,000 distinct CDR3 sequences in the sample, less than 85% were seen once. Sequenced: liver tumor tissue from sampling region 4. Indicated subset: tumor region T4, right-lateral pole. The receptor set was obtained from a man in his forties with primary liver carcinoma and hepatitis B virus infection.

Notes on this clonotype: At one boundary the junction diverges from the germline segment, which might be a read error. The chain combines TRBV6-2 or TRBV6-3 with TRBJ2-7; no reliable D call. Per germline, CDR1 MNHEY and CDR2 SVGEGT. The CDR3 is 13 amino acids. The DNA of the CDR3 is TGTGCCAGCAGTTACGAGGTACCCTACGAGATGTTCTTC. Translated: CASSYEVPYEMFF.

For this clonotype: The missing conserved phenylalanine or tryptophan at the end of this CDR3 makes a read error likely. The V and J genes are TRBV14 and TRBJ2-1; D call uncertain. Looked up from germline, CDR1 is SGHDN and CDR2 is FVKESK. The CDR3 is 12 residues long. The V end lost 4 bases, the J end lost 12 bases, and 13 bases lay between the germline ends. The CDR3 DNA sequence: TGTGCCAGCAGCCGCTCCAGGATTGGGCAGTTCTTG. Protein: CASSRSRIGQFL.

The CDR3 region has the DNA TGTGCCAGCAGTTCGACTACCGCGGGTTCAGACACAGATATACAGTATTTT. Protein: CASSSTTAGSDTDIQYF. The chain is built from TRBV12-3 or TRBV12-4 and TRBJ2-3; D might be TRBD2 (5 bases). The CDR3 consists of 17 residues. V lost 4 bases and J 12 bases, leaving 29 bases between the germline ends.

The chain joins TRBV7-9 to TRBJ2-1, with 10 bases lining up with TRBD2. The CDR3 has 17 residues. Germline assignment: CDR1 SEHNR and CDR2 FQNEAQ (reference sequence). The trim removed 4 bases at V and 0 bases at J, leaving 6 bases unmatched. Here the CDR3 reads CASSSSLAGSSYNEQFF. The CDR3 DNA reads TGTGCCAGCAGCTCGTCACTAGCGGGGAGCTCCTACAATGAGCAGTTCTTC.

This chain links TRBV6-1 with TRBJ1-5, with D maybe TRBD1 (6 bases). CDR1 and CDR2 (germline): MNHNS, SASEGT. Trimming took off 4 bases at V and 15 bases at J, with 22 bases between the two ends. CDR3 length: 14 amino acids. CDR3 bases: TGTGCCAGCAGTGTTGGGACATCTCTCCAGCCTCGGCATTTT. Its translation: CASSVGTSLQPRHF.

As for this clonotype: At one of its ends the junction is not consistent with the germline gene, which may arise from a read error. The chain employs TRBV7-9 and TRBJ1-1; TRBD1 aligns across 9 bases. This CDR3 is built from 13 residues. Germline-derived CDR1 and CDR2 are SEHNR and FQNEAQ (reference sequence). DNA for the CDR3: TGTGCCGGCAGCTCGGGACAGGGTACTGACGCTTTCTTT. It is translated as CAGSSGQGTDAFF.

The chain couples TRBV21-1 to TRBJ1-5; whether TRBD1, the table's D call, matches the DNA was not checked. The J call may be in error: the DNA end matches TRBJ2-3 better. TRBV21-1 is a documented pseudogene. This CDR3 comprises 17 residues. The CDR3 spells CASSKAGTAECNQPQYF. For the CDR3, the DNA is TGTGCCAGCAGCAAGGCAGGGACAGCCGAATGCAATCAGCCCCAGTATTTT.

Comments on this clonotype: Relative to the germline gene, one junction end is altered; a read error may explain this. V gene TRBV19 combines with J gene TRBJ2-1; a possible D gene is TRBD2 (5 bases). CDR3 size: 12 residues. Per germline, CDR1 LNHDA and CDR2 SQIVND (reference sequence). The CDR3 is CVSSPGISSLFF. The CDR3, as DNA: TGTGTCAGTAGTCCGGGGATATCTAGTCTGTTCTTC.

Concerning this clonotype: Being one base from a much bigger clone, this may be a read error. This chain uses TRBV2 with TRBJ1-5; TRBD1 is a possible D gene (5 bases). The CDR3 consists of 14 residues. V dropped 6 bases and J dropped 0 bases, with 9 bases sitting between them. Germline CDR1 is SNHLY and CDR2 is FYNNEI. This CDR3 reads CASRDMFSNQPQHF. The DNA for the CDR3 is TGTGCCAGCAGGGACATGTTTAGCAATCAGCCCCAGCATTTT.

In this sample, this clonotype turned up once. The missing conserved phenylalanine or tryptophan at the end of this CDR3 makes a read error likely. No DNA is shown, since the ends of the CDR3 on it are uncertain; the CDR3 is the one TCRdb lists. This rearrangement joins TRBV11-1 to TRBJ2-4; no check of the table's D call, TRBD2, against the DNA was made. Ends included, the CDR3 has 17 residues. CDR1 and CDR2 (germline): SGHAT, FQDESV (reference sequence). The CDR3 protein is CASSFPGTSETINIQYL.

The table lists this clonotype with a count of one. The rearrangement uses TRBV28 and TRBJ2-7; 8 nucleotides agree with TRBD2. This CDR3 region has 14 residues. Germline lookup yields CDR1 MDHEN and CDR2 SYDVKM. The CDR3 coding sequence is TGTGCCAGCAGTTTAATGGCGGGAGGAGACGAGCAGTACGTA. This encodes CASSLMAGGDEQYV.

Concerning this clonotype itself: Compared with germline, one end of the junction differs, possibly owing to a read error. The chain is built from TRBV7-9 and TRBJ2-2; the match to TRBD2 covers 7 bases. CDR1 is SEHNR, CDR2 FQNEAQ, per germline (reference sequence). The CDR3 has 17 amino acids. CDR3: CVSSSPGLVGVPGELFF. The CDR3 DNA is TGTGTCAGCAGCTCACCCGGACTAGTGGGAGTGCCCGGGGAGCTGTTTTTT.

This clonotype occurred once. This is likely a read error, given that the CDR3 carries no conserved phenylalanine or tryptophan at its end. The V gene is TRBV7-9, the J gene TRBJ2-7; possibly TRBD2 for D (5 bases). V was clipped by 2 bases and J by 6 bases, with 11 bases between them. This CDR3 spans 13 amino acids. CDR1 SEHNR and CDR2 FQNEAQ come from the germline V gene (reference sequence). The DNA for the CDR3 is TGTGCCAGCAGCTTACAGGAGGTCTCCGAGCAGTACTAC. It is translated as CASSLQEVSEQYY.

To note about this clonotype: One junction end does not reproduce the germline sequence, and a read error may be involved. The genes are TRBV28 and TRBJ1-2; a possible D gene is TRBD1 (5 bases). The CDR3 loop spans 13 amino acids. CDR1 MDHEN and CDR2 SYDVKM come from the germline V gene. DNA of the CDR3: TGTGCCAGCTCACAGGCCGACAGCTATGGCTACACGTTC. This codes for CASSQADSYGYTF.

Concerning this clonotype: As the CDR3 is not closed by the conserved phenylalanine or tryptophan, this likely results from a read error. The DNA is left out, because the CDR3 cannot be placed on it with certainty; the CDR3 is given as TCRdb lists it. The chain uses TRBV29-1 and TRBJ2-2; the table's D gene call, TRBD2, was not cross checked with the DNA. From germline, CDR1 is SQVTM and CDR2 ANQGSEA. The CDR3 length equals 15 residues, ends included. The CDR3 sequence is CSVGTSAAYTGELFL.

This clonotype was recorded many times. In DNA form, the CDR3 reads TGTGCCAGCAGCCCAAATAGTGGAGATACGCAGTATTTT. This translates into CASSPNSGDTQYF. The genes are TRBV7-9 and TRBJ2-3; no clear D gene. This CDR3 comprises 13 residues. Germline V gene sequence: CDR1 SEHNR, CDR2 FQNEAQ (reference sequence). V was shortened by 5 bases and J by 5 bases, with 11 bases between the two germline ends.

Of note for this clonotype: Sequence at one end of the junction differs from germline and may be a read error. This sequence joins TRBV11-2 and TRBJ2-2; D might be TRBD1 (7 bases). The CDR3 spans 15 residues. Germline V gene data show CDR1 as SGHAT and CDR2 as FQNNGV. DNA for the CDR3: TGTGCCAGCAGCCCCATCAGGGGGACAACGGGGGAGCCGTTTTTT. This gives the protein CASSPIRGTTGEPFF.